One and the same sample provided the 18 T cell receptor beta chains below, sequenced in a study of CD8 T cells in ankylosing spondylitis. TCRdb analysed the 5' RACE reads with MiXCR anew, one entry per CDR3 protein. The table has 150,000 to 200,000 distinct CDR3 sequences, approximately 20% seen once; the top ten hold over 7.5%. The sequenced material came from blood, either unsorted or a sorted T cell fraction (not recorded which). Receptors were obtained from a male donor with ankylosing spondylitis or in good health (not recorded which).

In its sample, this clonotype was seen many times. The chain has TRBV7-8 and TRBJ2-1; TRBD2 matches at 7 bases. V gave up 5 bases and J gave up 3 bases; unmatched junction bases: 10. The germline V gene has CDR1 SGHVS and CDR2 FQNEAQ. The CDR3 covers 16 residues. The CDR3 protein is CASSPSGGSVYNEQFF. For the CDR3, the DNA is TGTGCCAGCAGCCCTTCCGGCGGGAGTGTCTACAATGAGCAGTTCTTC. The full variable domain, rest sourced from reference TRBV7-8 and TRBJ2-1, is GAGVSQSPRYKVAKRGQDVALRCDPISGHVSLFWYQQALGQGPEFLTYFQNEAQLDKSGLPSDRFFAERPEGSVSTLKIQRTQQEDSAVYLCASSPSGGSVYNEQFFGPGTRLTVL.

The chain couples TRBV5-1 to TRBJ1-4, with a possible D match to TRBD1 (6 bases). The germline CDR1 and CDR2 sequences are SGHRS and YFSETQ. Trimming shortened V by 2 bases and J by 7 bases, and 15 bases separated the two germline ends. The CDR3 totals 15 residues. DNA for the CDR3: TGCGCCAGCAGCTTCCGGGACAATCCGTCTGAAAAACTGTTTTTT. This translates into CASSFRDNPSEKLFF.

There are many counts of this clonotype. An end of the junction does not agree with germline; a read error may underlie this. The rearrangement uses TRBV27 and TRBJ2-1, with D maybe TRBD1 (6 bases). Germline CDR1 is MNHEY and CDR2 is SMNVEV (reference sequence). The CDR3 totals 13 residues. CDR3 sequence: CATSLDTGNEQFF. The DNA of the CDR3 is TGTGCCACCAGTCTGGATACAGGGAATGAGCAGTTCTTC.

This clonotype was detected many times. The chain has TRBV12-3 or TRBV12-4 and TRBJ1-2; possible D gene TRBD1, 5 bases. The CDR3 loop spans 16 amino acids. V was shortened by 7 bases and J by 2 bases, with 20 bases between the two germline ends. CDR3 residues: CASTIQGSGGNYGYTF. The CDR3 region has the DNA TGTGCCAGCACCATCCAAGGTTCGGGGGGGAACTATGGCTACACCTTC.

This clonotype was detected many times. This chain uses TRBV10-3 with TRBJ2-5; D gene uncertain. The CDR3 totals 14 residues. The germline CDR1 and CDR2 sequences are ENHRY and SYGVKD. V was pared by 4 bases and J by 2 bases, with 11 bases between. The CDR3 DNA follows: TGTGCCATCAGTGGCCCCGAAGGGCAAGAGACCCAGTACTTC. Its translation: CAISGPEGQETQYF.

This clonotype has ten or more counts. This chain connects TRBV20-1 to TRBJ1-5; D is ambiguous. Per germline, CDR1 DFQATT and CDR2 SNEGSKA (reference sequence). This CDR3 is 13 amino acids long. V shed 3 bases and J shed 0 bases, with 6 bases lying between them. CDR3 protein: CSARWYSNQPQHF. DNA of the CDR3: TGCAGTGCTAGGTGGTATAGCAATCAGCCCCAGCATTTT.

This clonotype appeared a few times. V is TRBV4-2 and J is TRBJ1-1; perhaps TRBD1 as D (5 bases). The CDR3 length is 14 residues. Deletions cut 4 bases from V and 3 bases from J, with 12 bases between. Germline CDR1 reads LGHNA; CDR2 reads YNFKEQ. The CDR3 DNA reads TGTGCCAGCAGCCGACCGGACACTCACACTGAAGCTTTCTTT. Translated: CASSRPDTHTEAFF.

In the case of this clonotype: A junction end diverges from the germline sequence, so it may reflect a read error. The chain joins TRBV7-2 to TRBJ2-5; D is ambiguous. Germline CDR1 reads SGHTA; CDR2 reads FQGNSA. The CDR3 length is 12 residues. The CDR3 DNA follows: TGTGCCAGCAGCCGACTGGAAGAGAGCCAGTACTTC. It is translated as CASSRLEESQYF.

Concerning this clonotype: A read error may be the cause here, since a much bigger clone is one base away. The rearrangement links TRBV2 to TRBJ2-5; TRBD1 matches 7 bases. The length of the CDR3 is 13 residues. Looked up from germline, CDR1 is SNHLY and CDR2 is FYNNEI. V lost 2 bases and J lost 5; bases outside the gene matches: 2. This CDR3 reads CASSETGDETQYF. The CDR3 DNA reads as TGTGCCAGCAGTGAAACAGGGGACGAGACCCAGTACTTC. The variable domain in full, completed from reference TRBV2 and TRBJ2-5, reads EPEVTQTPSHQVTQMGQEVILRCVPISNHLYFYWYRQILGQKVEFLVSFYNNEISEKSEIFDDQFSVERPDGSNFTLKIRSTKLEDSAMYFCASSETGDETQYFGPGTRLLVL.

This clonotype has more than one count but fewer than ten. This chain uses TRBV7-2 with TRBJ2-7, with unresolved D. The CDR3 has 13 amino acids. Germline CDR1 is SGHTA and CDR2 is FQGNSA. V lost 4 bases and J lost 4, with 11 bases in between. CDR3: CASSSDGFYEQYF. The DNA for the CDR3 is TGTGCCAGCAGCTCGGACGGATTTTACGAGCAGTACTTC.

The rearrangement links TRBV7-8 to TRBJ1-4, with 7 positions matching TRBD1. Germline assignment: CDR1 SGHVS and CDR2 FQNEAQ. V gave up 1 base and J gave up 7 bases; unmatched junction bases: 9. The CDR3 loop spans 16 amino acids. The CDR3 spells CASSLGSRGIGEKLFF. DNA of the CDR3: TGTGCCAGCAGCTTAGGTTCCAGGGGGATCGGTGAAAAACTGTTTTTT. The variable domain in full, with the rest retrieved from reference TRBV7-8 and TRBJ1-4, is GAGVSQSPRYKVAKRGQDVALRCDPISGHVSLFWYQQALGQGPEFLTYFQNEAQLDKSGLPSDRFFAERPEGSVSTLKIQRTQQEDSAVYLCASSLGSRGIGEKLFFGSGTQLSVL.

The rearrangement links TRBV5-1 to TRBJ2-7, with a possible D match to TRBD2 (6 bases). Trimming shortened V by 4 bases and J by 6 bases, and 20 bases separated the two germline ends. Germline CDR1 SGHRS, CDR2 YFSETQ. This CDR3 contains 15 residues. CDR3 DNA sequence: TGCGCCAGCAGCATAGGGACTGGCGACCTAGGCGAGCAGTACTTC. It is translated as CASSIGTGDLGEQYF.

The genes are TRBV5-4 and TRBJ1-6; TRBD1 might be the D (5 bases). Trimming took off 1 base at V and 9 bases at J, with 17 bases between the two ends. In germline, CDR1 is SGHNT, CDR2 YYREEE (reference sequence). This CDR3 has 16 residues. CDR3 coding DNA: TGTGCCAGCAGCTTGTATCGTGGGGGAGTGAGTTCACCCCTCCACTTT. Amino acids: CASSLYRGGVSSPLHF.

This clonotype has just a few counts. The chain recombines TRBV5-4 with TRBJ2-2; possible D gene TRBD2, 5 bases. The germline V and J ends were trimmed by 0 bases and 5 bases, with 11 bases remaining between them. The CDR3 totals 15 residues. Germline CDR1 reads SGHNT; CDR2 reads YYREEE (reference sequence). This chain's CDR3 is CASSLERKRTGELFF. The CDR3 region has the DNA TGTGCCAGCAGCTTGGAGCGGAAACGAACCGGGGAGCTGTTTTTT.

This clonotype was recorded at least ten times. This sequence joins TRBV5-6 and TRBJ2-7; TRBD2 might be the D (6 bases). CDR1 is SGHDT, CDR2 YYEEEE, per germline. Trimming removed 4 bases from V and 2 bases from J, with 22 bases in between. The length of the CDR3 is 17 residues. In DNA form, the CDR3 reads TGTGCCAGCAGCGTGACGGACGGAGGGCCTTTAGCCTACGAGCAGTACTTC. This sequence encodes CASSVTDGGPLAYEQYF.

A note on this clonotype: A read error may explain this, as a much larger clone is one base away. The rearrangement joins TRBV7-8 to TRBJ2-6; D gene uncertain. This CDR3 has 18 amino acids. V was cut by 2 bases and J by 3 bases, with 17 bases left in between. Germline CDR1 SGHVS, CDR2 FQNEAQ. The CDR3 loop is CASSLRPQAYGGANVLTF. In nucleotides, the CDR3 is TGTGCCAGCAGCTTACGGCCACAAGCGTACGGTGGGGCCAACGTCCTGACTTTC.

In this sample, this clonotype turned up many times. The CDR3 sequence: CSARDGLTGELFF. The DNA for the CDR3 is TGCAGTGCTAGAGATGGACTGACCGGGGAGCTGTTTTTT. The chain couples TRBV20-1 to TRBJ2-2; maybe TRBD2 (5 bases). Germline values: CDR1 DFQATT, CDR2 SNEGSKA (reference sequence). This CDR3 has 13 residues. The V end was cut by 0 bases, the J end by 5 bases, with 7 bases between.

Many counts were recorded for this clonotype. The J gene is TRBJ2-2, the V gene TRBV5-1; TRBD1 might be the D (5 bases). CDR1 and CDR2 (germline): SGHRS, YFSETQ. Trimming pared 6 bases from V and 0 bases from J, leaving 15 bases between. The CDR3 has 16 amino acids. The CDR3 DNA follows: TGCGCCAGCACCCCAAGAAGGGGTCCGAACACCGGGGAGCTGTTTTTT. It translates to CASTPRRGPNTGELFF.